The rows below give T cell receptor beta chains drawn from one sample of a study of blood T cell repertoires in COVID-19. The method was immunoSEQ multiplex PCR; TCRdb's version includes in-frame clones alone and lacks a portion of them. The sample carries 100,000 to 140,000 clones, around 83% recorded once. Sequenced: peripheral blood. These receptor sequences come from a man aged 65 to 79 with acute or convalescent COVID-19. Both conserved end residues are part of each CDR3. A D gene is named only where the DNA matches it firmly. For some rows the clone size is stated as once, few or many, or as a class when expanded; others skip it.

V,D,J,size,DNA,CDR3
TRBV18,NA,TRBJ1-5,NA,TGTGCCAGCTCGCGCCTTCAGCCAGGCTATAGCAATCAGCCCCAGCATTTT,CASSRLQPGYSNQPQHF
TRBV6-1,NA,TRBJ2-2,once,TGTGCCAGCAGTGAAGAATTATGGGGGCTCGGGGAGCTGTTTTTT,CASSEELWGLGELFF
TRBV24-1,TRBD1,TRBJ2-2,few,TGTGCCACGTCTGGGACAGGGGCCACCGGGGAGCTGTTTTTT,CATSGTGATGELFF
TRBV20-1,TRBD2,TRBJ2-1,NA,TGCAGTGCTAGTGATACTAGCGGGGGGGCCTATGAGCAGTTCTTC,CSASDTSGGAYEQFF
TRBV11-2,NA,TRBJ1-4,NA,TGTGCCAGCAGCTTAGGGAGATTGGCGACTAATGAAAAACTGTTTTTT,CASSLGRLATNEKLFF
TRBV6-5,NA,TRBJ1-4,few,TGTGCCAGCAGAACAGCCTCGGATAAATTGTTTTTT,CASRTASDKLFF
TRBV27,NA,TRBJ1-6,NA,TGTGCCAGCAGTTTATCATCACAGGGTGATTCACCCCTCCACTTT,CASSLSSQGDSPLHF
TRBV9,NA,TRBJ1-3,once,TGTGCCAGCAGCGTAGACGGGGGAACTGGAAACACCATATATTTT,CASSVDGGTGNTIYF
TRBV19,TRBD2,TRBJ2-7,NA,TGTGCCAGTAGTATGGGGACTACGTTCACCTACGAGCAGTACTTC,CASSMGTTFTYEQYF
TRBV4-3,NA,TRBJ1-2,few,TGCGCCAGCAGCCAAGTGTCTAACAACTATGGCTACACCTTC,CASSQVSNNYGYTF
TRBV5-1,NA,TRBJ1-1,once,TGCGCCGCCGGGTCGGGACAACCTAACACTGAAGCTTTCTTT,CAAGSGQPNTEAFF
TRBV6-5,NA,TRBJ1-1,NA,TGTGCCAGCACCTTTAGGGGTGAAGCTTTCTTT,CASTFRGEAFF
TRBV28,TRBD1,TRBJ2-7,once,TGTGCCAGCAGCGCGGGACAGGACGGCACCTACGAGCAGTACTTC,CASSAGQDGTYEQYF
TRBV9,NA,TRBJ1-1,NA,TGTGCCAGCAGCCCCCGGACGGAAAGAGGGGAAGCTTTCTTT,CASSPRTERGEAFF
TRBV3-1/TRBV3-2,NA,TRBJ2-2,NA,TGTGCCAGCAGCCGCCCGGGGGTGACCGGGGAGCTGTTTTTT,CASSRPGVTGELFF
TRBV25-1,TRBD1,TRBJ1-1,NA,TGTGCCAGCAGTGGACAGGGGGCGCCCACTGAAGCTTTCTTT,CASSGQGAPTEAFF
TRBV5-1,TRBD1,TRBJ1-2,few,TGCGCCAGCAGCTTAATGGGGACAGCGGACCGCGGCTACACCTTC,CASSLMGTADRGYTF
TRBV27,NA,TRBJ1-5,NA,TGTGCCAGCAGCCCCCGCAGGGGAAGCAATCAGCCCCAGCATTTT,CASSPRRGSNQPQHF
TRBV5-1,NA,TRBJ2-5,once,TGCGCCAGCAGCTTGGATGAGGAGACCCAGTACTTC,CASSLDEETQYF
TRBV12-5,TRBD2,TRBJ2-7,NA,TGTGCTAGTGCCCTGGGACTAGCGGGGGGCTCCTACGAGCAGTACTTC,CASALGLAGGSYEQYF
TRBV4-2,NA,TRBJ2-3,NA,TGTGCCAGCAGCCAAGGAGAGGGCACAGATACGCAGTATTTT,CASSQGEGTDTQYF
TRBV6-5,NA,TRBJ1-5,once,TGTGCCAGCAGTTCCAGGGTGAGTCAGCCCCAGCATTTT,CASSSRVSQPQHF
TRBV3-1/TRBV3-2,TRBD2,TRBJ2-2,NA,TGTGCCAGCAGCCAATGGACTAGCGGGGGAGCCGGGGAGCTGTTTTTT,CASSQWTSGGAGELFF
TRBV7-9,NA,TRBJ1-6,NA,TGTGCCAGCAGCTCATCTCAAACAGGGCCCTCACCCCTCCACTTT,CASSSSQTGPSPLHF
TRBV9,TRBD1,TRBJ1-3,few,TGTGCCAGCAGCTCAATCCCGGGACAGCTCTCTGGAAACACCATATATTTT,CASSSIPGQLSGNTIYF
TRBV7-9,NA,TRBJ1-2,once,TGTGCCAGCAGCCCATCCAATGAGGGTTATGGCTACACCTTC,CASSPSNEGYGYTF
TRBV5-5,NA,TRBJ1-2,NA,TGTGCCAGCAGCTGGAGGGAGCATGGCTACACCTTC,CASSWREHGYTF
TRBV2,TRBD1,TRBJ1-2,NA,TGTGCCAGCAGTCCACGGACAGGGGGCTTGTCGGATGGCTACACCTTC,CASSPRTGGLSDGYTF
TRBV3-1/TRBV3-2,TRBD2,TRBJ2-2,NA,TGTGCCAGCAGCCTTAAGCGGGGGGGCACCGGGGAGCTGTTTTTT,CASSLKRGGTGELFF
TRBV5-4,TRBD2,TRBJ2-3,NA,TGTGCCAGCAGGACCGGGGGGGCCACAGATACGCAGTATTTT,CASRTGGATDTQYF
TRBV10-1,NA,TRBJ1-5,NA,TGCGCCACCAGTACAGGGAAGAGCAATCAGCCCCAGCATTTT,CATSTGKSNQPQHF
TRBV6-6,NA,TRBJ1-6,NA,TGTGCCAGCAGTTCTATTAAGAATTCACCCCTCCACTTT,CASSSIKNSPLHF
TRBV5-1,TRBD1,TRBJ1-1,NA,TGCGCCAGTACTATCGGGACAGTGAACACTGAAGCTTTCTTT,CASTIGTVNTEAFF
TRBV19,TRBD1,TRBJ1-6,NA,TGTGCCAGTACCCTCCGGGACAGAGTCTCACCCCTCCACTTT,CASTLRDRVSPLHF
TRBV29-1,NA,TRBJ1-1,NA,TGCAGCGCCTGGACAGAGGCGAACACTGAAGCTTTCTTT,CSAWTEANTEAFF
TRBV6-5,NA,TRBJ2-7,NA,TGTGCCAGCAGCTCTACAGGGTCTACCTACGAGCAGTACTTC,CASSSTGSTYEQYF
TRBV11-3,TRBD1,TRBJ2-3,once,TGTGCCAGCAGCCCACGGACAGGGGAATTGGTAGATACGCAGTATTTT,CASSPRTGELVDTQYF
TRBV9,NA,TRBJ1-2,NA,TGTGCCAGCAGACCTCCGGGGGTGCAGGAGAACTATGGCTACACCTTC,CASRPPGVQENYGYTF
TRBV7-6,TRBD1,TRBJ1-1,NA,TGTGCCAGCAGCTTTGAGGGACAGACTGAAGCTTTCTTT,CASSFEGQTEAFF
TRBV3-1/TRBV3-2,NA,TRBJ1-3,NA,TGTGCCAGCAGCTTCGGGGACTCTGGAAACACCATATATTTT,CASSFGDSGNTIYF
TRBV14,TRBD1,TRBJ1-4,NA,TGTGCCAGCAGCCTAAGGTCCGGGACAGGAGGGGAAAAACTGTTTTTT,CASSLRSGTGGEKLFF
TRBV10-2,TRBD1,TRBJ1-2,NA,TGCGCCAGCAGTGAGAGACAGGGGGCGTATGGCTACACCTTC,CASSERQGAYGYTF